Detailed here is one T cell receptor (beta chain). This sample was taken from a study of cytomegalovirus exposure and HLA in healthy donors. The V segment lost 0 bases and the J segment 2 bases; nucleotides outside the gene matches: 9. CDR3 length: 16 residues. Germline values: CDR1 SQVTM, CDR2 ANQGSEA. Vbeta (60) and Jbeta (13) primers were used in the PCR. Generated by immunoSEQ multiplex PCR, the TCRdb table keeps only in-frame clones and is missing some. The table includes over 110,000 clones, about 79% detected once. This sequence originates from a male donor in good health and CMV-seronegative. Sample: PBMCs. The chain couples TRBV29-1 to TRBJ2-5; 7 positions agree with TRBD1. The CDR3 DNA reads as TGCAGCGTTGAAGATTGGCAAGGGACAGCACAAGAGACCCAGTACTTC. It yields the protein CSVEDWQGTAQETQYF.